This is a list of T cell receptor beta chains from one sample in a study of cytomegalovirus exposure and HLA in healthy donors. Sequencing used immunoSEQ multiplex PCR; TCRdb keeps in-frame clones, though not all of them. Of about 160,000 clones in the sample, 95% to 97% were seen once. The specimen was PBMCs. The receptors stem from a woman between 18 and 30 years old in good health and CMV-seronegative. The CDR3 runs from the conserved cysteine through the conserved F or W. Each record gives: V gene, clone size, D gene, J gene, CDR3 DNA, CDR3 protein. D genes are given only for firm matches. Clone sizes are given selectively: once, few, many, or a class where the clone is expanded.

V gene: TRBV5-1; clone size: .; D gene: .; J gene: TRBJ1-2; CDR3 DNA: TGCGCCAGCAGCCCCCTGGGCAGCTCTCGACGGGGCTACACCTTC; CDR3 protein: CASSPLGSSRRGYTF
V gene: TRBV7-2; clone size: .; D gene: .; J gene: TRBJ2-7; CDR3 DNA: TGTGCCAGCAGCCCGCCCGGGGTTGCCTACGAGCAGTACTTC; CDR3 protein: CASSPPGVAYEQYF
V gene: TRBV7-2; clone size: .; D gene: .; J gene: TRBJ1-2; CDR3 DNA: TGTGCCAGCAGCTTCGACACCAACTATGGCTACACCTTC; CDR3 protein: CASSFDTNYGYTF
V gene: TRBV27; clone size: .; D gene: TRBD1; J gene: TRBJ1-4; CDR3 DNA: TGTGCCAGCTCACGGGACAGAAATGAAAAACTGTTTTTT; CDR3 protein: CASSRDRNEKLFF
V gene: TRBV2; clone size: .; D gene: .; J gene: TRBJ1-5; CDR3 DNA: TGTGCCAGCAGCTCGGGCAGGGCCTACAATCAGCCCCAGCATTTT; CDR3 protein: CASSSGRAYNQPQHF
V gene: TRBV9; clone size: .; D gene: .; J gene: TRBJ1-2; CDR3 DNA: TGTGCCAGCAGCGCAGAGGCTTTTACCGAGGCTAACTATGGCTACACCTTC; CDR3 protein: CASSAEAFTEANYGYTF
V gene: TRBV5-1; clone size: .; D gene: .; J gene: TRBJ2-3; CDR3 DNA: TGCGCCAGCAGCCTGGAGGAGAGAGGGACGCAGTATTTT; CDR3 protein: CASSLEERGTQYF
V gene: TRBV7-2; clone size: .; D gene: .; J gene: TRBJ1-3; CDR3 DNA: TGTGCCAGCAGCTTACAGGGATCTGGAAACACCATATATTTT; CDR3 protein: CASSLQGSGNTIYF
V gene: TRBV4-1; clone size: .; D gene: TRBD2; J gene: TRBJ2-5; CDR3 DNA: TGCGCCAGCAGCCATCGACTAGCGGGGGCGGGTGGAGAGACCCAGTACTTC; CDR3 protein: CASSHRLAGAGGETQYF
V gene: TRBV19; clone size: .; D gene: TRBD1; J gene: TRBJ1-4; CDR3 DNA: TGTGCCAGTAGTACGGGACAGGGAACAACTAATGAAAAACTGTTTTTT; CDR3 protein: CASSTGQGTTNEKLFF
V gene: TRBV4-3; clone size: .; D gene: TRBD1; J gene: TRBJ2-3; CDR3 DNA: TGCGCCAGCAGCCAAGACTATAGGGACAGGGGAACAGATACGCAGTATTTT; CDR3 protein: CASSQDYRDRGTDTQYF
V gene: TRBV5-1; clone size: .; D gene: TRBD2; J gene: TRBJ2-5; CDR3 DNA: TGCGCCAGCTACGGGGCTAGCGGGTTCCAAGAGACCCAGTACTTC; CDR3 protein: CASYGASGFQETQYF
V gene: TRBV28; clone size: .; D gene: TRBD1; J gene: TRBJ2-4; CDR3 DNA: TGTGCCAGCAGTGGGACAGGGGGTTACAACATTCAGTACTTC; CDR3 protein: CASSGTGGYNIQYF
V gene: TRBV27; clone size: .; D gene: TRBD1; J gene: TRBJ2-5; CDR3 DNA: TGTGCCAGCAGTTTTGGACAGGGCCCCCAAGAGACCCAGTACTTC; CDR3 protein: CASSFGQGPQETQYF
V gene: TRBV5-1; clone size: .; D gene: TRBD1; J gene: TRBJ2-7; CDR3 DNA: TGCGCCAGCAGCCGGGGACAGTCGGGTGTTTACTACGAGCAGTACTTC; CDR3 protein: CASSRGQSGVYYEQYF
V gene: TRBV27; clone size: .; D gene: .; J gene: TRBJ2-7; CDR3 DNA: TGTGCCAGCAGCCCCGTCCCCTCGCCAGGGACCTACGAGCAGTACTTC; CDR3 protein: CASSPVPSPGTYEQYF
V gene: TRBV29-1; clone size: .; D gene: TRBD1; J gene: TRBJ1-2; CDR3 DNA: TGCAGCGTTGAAGATCGGACAGGGGACTATGGCTACACCTTC; CDR3 protein: CSVEDRTGDYGYTF
V gene: TRBV4-1; clone size: .; D gene: .; J gene: TRBJ1-1; CDR3 DNA: TGCGCCAGCAGCTCAGTAAAGGGGACTGAAGCTTTCTTT; CDR3 protein: CASSSVKGTEAFF
V gene: TRBV10-2; clone size: once; D gene: .; J gene: TRBJ1-1; CDR3 DNA: TGCGCCAGCAGTTACCGGGACGGGGGGAACACTGAAGCTTTCTTT; CDR3 protein: CASSYRDGGNTEAFF
V gene: TRBV18; clone size: .; D gene: .; J gene: TRBJ1-3; CDR3 DNA: TGTGCCAGCCCAACGCCACGGGGGGCCCTGCTCTCTGGAAACACCATATATTTT; CDR3 protein: CASPTPRGALLSGNTIYF
V gene: TRBV15; clone size: .; D gene: TRBD2; J gene: TRBJ2-3; CDR3 DNA: TGTGCCACCAGCAGCGGAAGGGCGGGGGGATGGGATACGCAGTATTTT; CDR3 protein: CATSSGRAGGWDTQYF
V gene: TRBV27; clone size: .; D gene: .; J gene: TRBJ2-1; CDR3 DNA: TGTGCCAGCAAACCGGGAAGGCAATACAATGAGCAGTTCTTC; CDR3 protein: CASKPGRQYNEQFF
V gene: TRBV5-4; clone size: .; D gene: .; J gene: TRBJ2-5; CDR3 DNA: TGTGCCAGCAGCTTGGCACCAGGGGAAGAGACCCAGTACTTC; CDR3 protein: CASSLAPGEETQYF
V gene: TRBV5-6; clone size: .; D gene: .; J gene: TRBJ1-1; CDR3 DNA: TGTGCCAGCAGCCGAGAGCCGAATCTGAACACTGAAGCTTTCTTT; CDR3 protein: CASSREPNLNTEAFF
V gene: TRBV6-5; clone size: once; D gene: .; J gene: TRBJ1-1; CDR3 DNA: TGTGCCAGCAGAAGCCCCGGGAGCATGAACACTGAAGCTTTCTTT; CDR3 protein: CASRSPGSMNTEAFF
V gene: TRBV5-6; clone size: once; D gene: .; J gene: TRBJ2-3; CDR3 DNA: TGTGCCAGCAGCCCAGCCAGGACAGATACGCAGTATTTT; CDR3 protein: CASSPARTDTQYF
V gene: TRBV11-2; clone size: .; D gene: TRBD2; J gene: TRBJ2-1; CDR3 DNA: TGTGCCAGCAGCTTAGCGGGGGGGCAGTTCTTC; CDR3 protein: CASSLAGGQFF
V gene: TRBV7-9; clone size: .; D gene: TRBD1; J gene: TRBJ1-2; CDR3 DNA: TGTGCCAGCAGCCGACAGGGGAGCAAGTATGGCTACACCTTC; CDR3 protein: CASSRQGSKYGYTF
V gene: TRBV7-9; clone size: .; D gene: .; J gene: TRBJ1-4; CDR3 DNA: TGTGCCAGCAGCCCTACTGGGGGCCTGGGTGAAAAACTGTTTTTT; CDR3 protein: CASSPTGGLGEKLFF
V gene: TRBV7-9; clone size: .; D gene: TRBD1; J gene: TRBJ1-2; CDR3 DNA: TGTGCCAGCAGCCCCGGGACAGGACAAGTTCGTAACTATGGCTACACCTTC; CDR3 protein: CASSPGTGQVRNYGYTF
V gene: TRBV27; clone size: .; D gene: TRBD1; J gene: TRBJ1-1; CDR3 DNA: TGTGCCAGCCAGACAGGGTTTTTAACTGAAGCTTTCTTT; CDR3 protein: CASQTGFLTEAFF
V gene: TRBV10-3; clone size: .; D gene: TRBD1; J gene: TRBJ1-2; CDR3 DNA: TGTGCCATCAGGGGGACAGGGCCCATCGATGGCTACACCTTC; CDR3 protein: CAIRGTGPIDGYTF
V gene: TRBV7-6; clone size: .; D gene: TRBD2; J gene: TRBJ2-7; CDR3 DNA: TGTGCCAGCAGCCGCTCACTAGCGGGGGCCAACGTGGGGAGCTACGAGCAGTACTTC; CDR3 protein: CASSRSLAGANVGSYEQYF
V gene: TRBV9; clone size: .; D gene: .; J gene: TRBJ1-3; CDR3 DNA: TGTGCCAGCAGCGCCACAGGGAGCGGAAACACCATATATTTT; CDR3 protein: CASSATGSGNTIYF
V gene: TRBV5-6; clone size: .; D gene: .; J gene: TRBJ2-1; CDR3 DNA: TGTGCCAGCAGCTTGAAGCTGGATGAGCAGTTCTTC; CDR3 protein: CASSLKLDEQFF
V gene: TRBV5-1; clone size: .; D gene: .; J gene: TRBJ2-1; CDR3 DNA: TGCGCCAGCAGCTTTTTTTCCGTGGGGCCGAATATAAGCTCCTACAATGAGCAGTTCTTC; CDR3 protein: CASSFFSVGPNISSYNEQFF
V gene: TRBV5-1; clone size: .; D gene: TRBD2; J gene: TRBJ2-5; CDR3 DNA: TGCGCCAGCACCGCAGCGGGGGTCCAAGAGACCCAGTACTTC; CDR3 protein: CASTAAGVQETQYF
V gene: TRBV7-9; clone size: .; D gene: TRBD1; J gene: TRBJ1-4; CDR3 DNA: TGTGCCAGCAGCCTCAGACAGGGGACTGGAGAAAAACTGTTTTTT; CDR3 protein: CASSLRQGTGEKLFF
V gene: TRBV6-1; clone size: .; D gene: .; J gene: TRBJ1-1; CDR3 DNA: TGTGCCAGCAGTGAAACGCGGGGTAGGAACACTGAAGCTTTCTTT; CDR3 protein: CASSETRGRNTEAFF
V gene: TRBV6-6; clone size: .; D gene: .; J gene: TRBJ2-7; CDR3 DNA: TGTGCCAGCAGTTACCCCCAAGGGGCCTCCTACGAGCAGTACTTC; CDR3 protein: CASSYPQGASYEQYF
V gene: TRBV4-1; clone size: .; D gene: TRBD2; J gene: TRBJ2-1; CDR3 DNA: TGCGCCAGCAGCCAACTCAGGGAGGAATTACTAGCGGGGAACTACAATGAGCAGTTCTTC; CDR3 protein: CASSQLREELLAGNYNEQFF
V gene: TRBV19; clone size: .; D gene: .; J gene: TRBJ1-5; CDR3 DNA: TGTGCCAGTAGTGGAGGGATTGGCAATCAGCCCCAGCATTTT; CDR3 protein: CASSGGIGNQPQHF
V gene: TRBV4-1; clone size: .; D gene: TRBD1; J gene: TRBJ1-4; CDR3 DNA: TGCGCCAGCAGCCAAGATGACAGGGCGCTTAATGAAAAACTGTTTTTT; CDR3 protein: CASSQDDRALNEKLFF
V gene: TRBV6-1; clone size: .; D gene: .; J gene: TRBJ1-2; CDR3 DNA: .; CDR3 protein: CASSDFRGGMANYGYTF
V gene: TRBV4-1; clone size: .; D gene: TRBD1; J gene: TRBJ2-1; CDR3 DNA: TGCGCCAGCAGCCAAGACCCGGGACAGGGGGCGATCGATGAGCAGTTCTTC; CDR3 protein: CASSQDPGQGAIDEQFF
V gene: TRBV27; clone size: .; D gene: .; J gene: TRBJ2-1; CDR3 DNA: TGTGCCAGCAGGATAATCGGGAGCTCCTACAATGAGCAGTTCTTC; CDR3 protein: CASRIIGSSYNEQFF
V gene: TRBV4-1; clone size: once; D gene: .; J gene: TRBJ1-1; CDR3 DNA: TGCGCCAGCAGCCAAGACAGGGTTCCTATGAGAGAAGCTTTCTTT; CDR3 protein: CASSQDRVPMREAFF
V gene: TRBV5-5; clone size: .; D gene: .; J gene: TRBJ2-5; CDR3 DNA: TGTGCCAGCAGCTTGAGAGCGGATCAAGAGACCCAGTACTTC; CDR3 protein: CASSLRADQETQYF
V gene: TRBV6-5; clone size: .; D gene: .; J gene: TRBJ2-2; CDR3 DNA: TGTGCCAGCAGTTACTCAATTAGCCGACCCGGGGAGCTGTTTTTT; CDR3 protein: CASSYSISRPGELFF
V gene: TRBV10-3; clone size: .; D gene: .; J gene: TRBJ2-1; CDR3 DNA: TGTGCCATCAGCGACCGGCAGGGGGGTCCCTACAATGAGCAGTTCTTC; CDR3 protein: CAISDRQGGPYNEQFF
V gene: TRBV6-5; clone size: .; D gene: TRBD1; J gene: TRBJ1-5; CDR3 DNA: TGTGCCAGCAGTTACGCAGGGGGCAGCAATCAGCCCCAGCATTTT; CDR3 protein: CASSYAGGSNQPQHF
V gene: TRBV7-8; clone size: .; D gene: TRBD2; J gene: TRBJ2-5; CDR3 DNA: TGTGCCAGCAGCTGGGAACTAGCGGGGGGGGCAGAGACCCAGTACTTC; CDR3 protein: CASSWELAGGAETQYF
V gene: TRBV19; clone size: .; D gene: .; J gene: TRBJ1-5; CDR3 DNA: TGTGCCAGTAGTATAGATCTCGGGGGTGGTCAGCCCCAGCATTTT; CDR3 protein: CASSIDLGGGQPQHF
V gene: TRBV6-6; clone size: .; D gene: TRBD1; J gene: TRBJ1-6; CDR3 DNA: TGTGCCAGCAGACCTGATGACAGGGACGCTTCACCCCTCCACTTT; CDR3 protein: CASRPDDRDASPLHF
V gene: TRBV4-3; clone size: .; D gene: TRBD2; J gene: TRBJ2-3; CDR3 DNA: TGCGCCAGCAGCCAAGCGGGGGGGCCCACAGATACGCAGTATTTT; CDR3 protein: CASSQAGGPTDTQYF
V gene: TRBV14; clone size: .; D gene: TRBD1; J gene: TRBJ2-7; CDR3 DNA: TGTGCCAGCAGCCCCCGGGACAGGGGGTTCGAGCAGTACTTC; CDR3 protein: CASSPRDRGFEQYF
V gene: TRBV9; clone size: .; D gene: .; J gene: TRBJ1-4; CDR3 DNA: TGTGCCAGCAGCGGGTCAGGGGTTAAGGAACCTGAAAAACTGTTTTTT; CDR3 protein: CASSGSGVKEPEKLFF
V gene: TRBV9; clone size: .; D gene: .; J gene: TRBJ1-5; CDR3 DNA: TGTGCCAGCAGCGCCTTGGACAGCAATAGCAATCAGCCCCAGCATTTT; CDR3 protein: CASSALDSNSNQPQHF
V gene: TRBV19; clone size: .; D gene: TRBD1; J gene: TRBJ1-4; CDR3 DNA: TGTGCCAGTCGGATCCGGGGACAGGTCTCCGAAAAACTGTTTTTT; CDR3 protein: CASRIRGQVSEKLFF